These T cell receptor beta chains were read from a single sample in a study of glioma-infiltrating T cells after dendritic cell vaccination. Here immunoSEQ multiplex PCR was the method, and the copy in TCRdb shows in-frame clones only, minus some. The sample contains about 20,000 clones, around 79% of which appear only once. This specimen consisted of blood, obtained before dendritic cell vaccination. The receptors were sampled from a human donor with glioblastoma. The CDR3 runs from the conserved cysteine through the conserved F or W. The D gene is left open where the match is weak. Size is stated for part of the rows, as once, few or many counts, or as a class when the clone is expanded.

d_call | clone_size | j_call | v_call | cdr3_nt | cdr3_aa
TRBD2 | - | TRBJ2-7 | TRBV7-2 | TGTGCCAGCAGCTTAACTAGCGGGAGGGCCGAGGAGCAGTACTTC | CASSLTSGRAEEQYF
TRBD2 | - | TRBJ2-7 | TRBV27 | TGTGCCAGCAGTTTAGCGGGGGTTCGAGAGCAGTACTTC | CASSLAGVREQYF
TRBD1 | - | TRBJ1-2 | TRBV9 | TGTGCCAGCAGCGGTATCGGGACAGGTAACTATGGCTACACCTTC | CASSGIGTGNYGYTF
TRBD1 | few | TRBJ2-4 | TRBV5-6 | TGTGCCAGCAGCTTGGTGGGGGGACAGGGGAGGATTCAGTACTTC | CASSLVGGQGRIQYF
- | - | TRBJ2-2 | TRBV13 | TGTGCCAGCAGTCGCACCGGGGAGCTGTTTTTT | CASSRTGELFF
TRBD2 | - | TRBJ2-7 | TRBV19 | TGTGCCAGTAGTCCAGGGACTAGCGGGGGCCCGTCGCCCTACGAGCAGTACTTC | CASSPGTSGGPSPYEQYF
TRBD1 | - | TRBJ1-1 | TRBV6-1 | TGTGCCAGCAGGCTGACAGGGCTGGGGAACACTGAAGCTTTCTTT | CASRLTGLGNTEAFF
TRBD2 | - | TRBJ2-3 | TRBV5-1 | TGCGCCAGCGTTCCGGGACTAGCGGGGACACTAGATACGCAGTATTTT | CASVPGLAGTLDTQYF
- | - | TRBJ1-3 | TRBV4-1 | TGCGCCAGCAGCCAGAGTTCTGGCAGGGTGGGAAACACCATATATTTT | CASSQSSGRVGNTIYF
- | few | TRBJ1-1 | TRBV29-1 | TGCAGCGTCTATGAACTGCCGACAGGCACGGAAGCTTTCTTT | CSVYELPTGTEAFF
TRBD2 | - | TRBJ2-7 | TRBV10-3 | TGTGCCATCAGTCGACTAGCGGGGACTATCTACGAGCAGTACTTC | CAISRLAGTIYEQYF
- | - | TRBJ2-7 | TRBV11-3 | TGTGCCAGCAGCTTAGGAGGTGGCCTCGAGCAGTACTTC | CASSLGGGLEQYF
TRBD2 | - | TRBJ2-5 | TRBV6-1 | TGTGCCAGCAGTGAACTAGCGGGGTACCAAGAGACCCAGTACTTC | CASSELAGYQETQYF
- | - | TRBJ2-3 | TRBV5-8 | TGTGCCAGCAGCCCGTTGGGGGCCCGGGCAGATACGCAGTATTTT | CASSPLGARADTQYF
- | - | TRBJ2-7 | TRBV5-4 | TGTGCCAGCAGCAGTAAGGGGTCGGGCTACGAGCAGTACTTC | CASSSKGSGYEQYF
- | - | TRBJ2-2 | TRBV5-6 | TGTGCCAGCAGCCGCGCTCCGCCCGGGGAGCTGTTTTTT | CASSRAPPGELFF
TRBD2 | once | TRBJ2-5 | TRBV19 | TGTGCCAGTAGCGCTTCTCCAGCGGGAGGGTACCGAGAGACCCAGTACTTC | CASSASPAGGYRETQYF
TRBD2 | - | TRBJ2-3 | TRBV7-2 | TGTGCCAGCAGCTTAGACGGGAGGGGCACAGATACGCAGTATTTT | CASSLDGRGTDTQYF
- | - | TRBJ1-1 | TRBV30 | TGTGCCTGGAGTTATCCGTCGTACACTGAAGCTTTCTTT | CAWSYPSYTEAFF
TRBD2 | - | TRBJ2-5 | TRBV29-1 | TGCAGCGTTGTGCGGGAGGGCCGGGCGGAGACCCAGTACTTC | CSVVREGRAETQYF
TRBD1 | - | TRBJ2-7 | TRBV9 | TGTGCCAGCAGCGTGGGACAGGGCTTTTACGAGCAGTACTTC | CASSVGQGFYEQYF
TRBD1 | - | TRBJ2-2 | TRBV19 | TGTGCCAGTAGTGCGACGTCCCGGGACAGGGCTTTTCGGACCGGGGAGCTGTTTTTT | CASSATSRDRAFRTGELFF
TRBD1 | - | TRBJ2-3 | TRBV29-1 | TGCAGCGTTGTTCGGCAGGGGGCGGCAGATACGCAGTATTTT | CSVVRQGAADTQYF
- | - | TRBJ2-1 | TRBV13 | TGTGCCAGCAGCCCTAGTCGACCTTATACAGGGACCCATGAGCAGTTCTTC | CASSPSRPYTGTHEQFF
- | - | TRBJ1-2 | TRBV7-2 | TGTGCCAGCAGCAGGGCCTCGAGGGAAGATGGCTACACCTTC | CASSRASREDGYTF
- | few | TRBJ1-5 | TRBV6-1 | TGTGCCAGCAGTGAAGAGAGCCACCAGCCCCAGCATTTT | CASSEESHQPQHF
- | - | TRBJ2-7 | TRBV11-2 | TGTGCCAGCAGGGACTGGAGCTATGCCTACGAGCAGTACTTC | CASRDWSYAYEQYF
TRBD1 | - | TRBJ2-3 | TRBV7-9 | TGTGCCAGCAGAACAGGGGGCACAGATACGCAGTATTTT | CASRTGGTDTQYF
TRBD2 | - | TRBJ2-1 | TRBV7-3 | TGTGCCAGCAGCTTAACGTCATCCGGGACTAGCGGGAGACTCAATGAGCAGTTCTTC | CASSLTSSGTSGRLNEQFF
- | - | TRBJ1-6 | TRBV6-5 | TGTGCCAGCAGCTCCCCGACGGATCGGCTCAGGTCCCTCCACTTT | CASSSPTDRLRSLHF
TRBD1 | - | TRBJ2-7 | TRBV6-7 | TGTGCCAGCAAGGGGACAGGGATCTACGAGCAGTACTTC | CASKGTGIYEQYF
TRBD2 | once | TRBJ2-7 | TRBV7-6 | TGTGCCAGCAGCTTTCCCGGGACTAGCGGCAGCTACGAGCAGTACTTC | CASSFPGTSGSYEQYF
TRBD1 | few | TRBJ1-1 | TRBV27 | TGTGCCAGCAGTCAACAGGGGGCGAACACTGAAGCTTTCTTT | CASSQQGANTEAFF